A single TCR beta chain is shown here with its context. Its target is unknown. PCR amplification relied on 60 Vbeta primers (plus 13 Jbeta primers). Some clones are missing from TCRdb's copy, which holds only in-frame ones; the method was immunoSEQ multiplex PCR. Of 200,000 to 250,000 clones in the sample, around 79% were seen once. The data belong to a study of cytomegalovirus exposure and HLA in healthy donors. V shed 5 bases and J 3 bases; nucleotides not matched to a gene: 8. Germline values: CDR1 LNHDA, CDR2 SQIVND (reference sequence). The CDR3 spans 15 residues. Study outcomes and limitations: Reports described diagnosis of cytomegalovirus status by the classifier as highly specific and sensitive.

The rearrangement links TRBV19 to TRBJ1-2; 8 bases are a match to TRBD1. The sample was PBMCs. This receptor was identified in a man younger than 35 in good health and CMV-seronegative. The CDR3 sequence: CASSAWTGRDYGYTF. The CDR3 DNA follows: TGTGCCAGTAGTGCATGGACAGGGAGGGACTATGGCTACACCTTC.